This TCR beta chain was identified during a study of TIL therapy for anti-PD-1-resistant metastatic lung cancer. Sequencing used immunoSEQ v3. The table came from immunoSEQ multiplex PCR; TCRdb's copy has only in-frame clones and leaves some out. The repertoire includes about 50,000 clones, 71% of them detected once, and roughly 5.6% sits in the top ten. The CDR3 covers 13 residues. Germline CDR1 and CDR2: MNHEY and SMNVEV (reference sequence). The ends lost 6 bases at V and 7 bases at J; junction bases unmatched: 7. Time point in this sample: pre-treatment sample, taken before nivolumab and TIL therapy. Most excised metastases sampled were pleural nodules or supraclavicular lymph nodes.

The V gene is TRBV27, the J gene TRBJ2-7; TRBD2 aligns across 9 bases. The origin of this receptor is a person aged 25 to 80 with non-small cell lung cancer. The starting material was tumor tissue, obtained at baseline. The CDR3 loop reads CASRVAGEMEQYF. DNA of the CDR3: TGTGCCAGCAGAGTAGCGGGAGAGATGGAGCAGTACTTC.